A selection of T cell receptor beta chains follows, all from one sample in a study of OX40 agonist ivuxolimab in advanced cancers. Only in-frame clones appear in the TCRdb table, and some are missing; sequencing was by immunoSEQ multiplex PCR. The sample records approximately 67,000 clones, 91% being singletons. The specimen was CD4+ or CD8+ T cells sorted from blood, collected in a trial of the OX40 agonist ivuxolimab. The origin of the receptors is an adult with an advanced solid tumor such as melanoma, head and neck, liver or kidney cancer. CDR3s include the opening cysteine and the closing phenylalanine or tryptophan. The order of the fields is CDR3 DNA, CDR3 protein, V gene, J gene, CDR3 length, clone size, D gene. D genes are given only for firm matches. Where a row states a size, it is once, few, many or the class of an expanded clone; other rows omit it.

CDR3nt: TGTGCCAGCGGAAGGGCAGGGGACAACACCGGGGAGCTGTTTTTT
CDR3aa: CASGRAGDNTGELFF
v_gene: TRBV6-6
j_gene: TRBJ2-2
len: 15
abundance: NA
d_gene: NA

CDR3nt: TGTGCCAGTAACGCCCGGGACAGGGGATATGGCTACACCTTC
CDR3aa: CASNARDRGYGYTF
v_gene: TRBV6-6
j_gene: TRBJ1-2
len: 14
abundance: NA
d_gene: TRBD1

CDR3nt: TGTGCCAGCAGCTTAGGAGCGGGGCCCCAAGAGACCCAGTACTTC
CDR3aa: CASSLGAGPQETQYF
v_gene: TRBV11-2
j_gene: TRBJ2-5
len: 15
abundance: NA
d_gene: TRBD2

CDR3nt: TGTGCCTGGAGACCCCGGGAGGGAAGTAGTAATTCACCCCTCCACTTT
CDR3aa: CAWRPREGSSNSPLHF
v_gene: TRBV30
j_gene: TRBJ1-6
len: 16
abundance: NA
d_gene: NA

CDR3nt: TGCGCCAGCAGCCAAGAAGGGGGGCCGATGGCAGATACGCAGTATTTT
CDR3aa: CASSQEGGPMADTQYF
v_gene: TRBV4-3
j_gene: TRBJ2-3
len: 16
abundance: NA
d_gene: NA

CDR3nt: TGTGCCAGCAGCTTAGGGCGGGATCAGCCCCAGCATTTT
CDR3aa: CASSLGRDQPQHF
v_gene: TRBV11-3
j_gene: TRBJ1-5
len: 13
abundance: NA
d_gene: NA

CDR3nt: TGTGCCAGCAGCCAAGTCTGGCTGGGACAGGGGGCATCTGGGGCCAACGTCCTGACTTTC
CDR3aa: CASSQVWLGQGASGANVLTF
v_gene: TRBV4-2
j_gene: TRBJ2-6
len: 20
abundance: NA
d_gene: TRBD1

CDR3nt: TGCGCCAGCAGCTTGGTTGCAGGGGGCTTAACCGGGGAGCTGTTTTTT
CDR3aa: CASSLVAGGLTGELFF
v_gene: TRBV5-1
j_gene: TRBJ2-2
len: 16
abundance: NA
d_gene: TRBD1

CDR3nt: TGTGCCAGCAGTCCTTACTACGATACGCAGTATTTT
CDR3aa: CASSPYYDTQYF
v_gene: TRBV7-9
j_gene: TRBJ2-3
len: 12
abundance: once
d_gene: NA

CDR3nt: TGTGCTAGTGTCAGGGGGCAGCTTCAGCCCCAGCATTTT
CDR3aa: CASVRGQLQPQHF
v_gene: TRBV12-5
j_gene: TRBJ1-5
len: 13
abundance: few
d_gene: TRBD1

CDR3nt: TGTGCTAGTACCGAAGATGAAAACTCTGGAAACACCATATATTTT
CDR3aa: CASTEDENSGNTIYF
v_gene: TRBV12-5
j_gene: TRBJ1-3
len: 15
abundance: NA
d_gene: NA

CDR3nt: TGTGCCAGTAGTTCCCCTCGTTCCTATAGCAATCAGCCCCAGCATTTT
CDR3aa: CASSSPRSYSNQPQHF
v_gene: TRBV19
j_gene: TRBJ1-5
len: 16
abundance: NA
d_gene: NA

CDR3nt: TGTGCCAGTAGTTATACTCGGGGCTCGGAGGCAGATACGCAGTATTTT
CDR3aa: CASSYTRGSEADTQYF
v_gene: TRBV19
j_gene: TRBJ2-3
len: 16
abundance: NA
d_gene: NA

CDR3nt: TGTGCCAGCAGCCTCCAGGGTTCGGGCACTGAAGCTTTCTTT
CDR3aa: CASSLQGSGTEAFF
v_gene: TRBV7-2
j_gene: TRBJ1-1
len: 14
abundance: NA
d_gene: NA

CDR3nt: TGTGCCAGCACTCACAGGGGCGGTGGGGCCAACGTCCTGACTTTC
CDR3aa: CASTHRGGGANVLTF
v_gene: TRBV6-5
j_gene: TRBJ2-6
len: 15
abundance: NA
d_gene: TRBD1

CDR3nt: TGTGCCAGCTCTCGAAACAGTTCTGGCCGGAACACTGAAGCTTTCTTT
CDR3aa: CASSRNSSGRNTEAFF
v_gene: TRBV18
j_gene: TRBJ1-1
len: 16
abundance: NA
d_gene: NA

CDR3nt: TGTGCCAGCAGCTTAATTGGGGGAGGGGGTGAAGCTTTCTTT
CDR3aa: CASSLIGGGGEAFF
v_gene: TRBV7-8
j_gene: TRBJ1-1
len: 14
abundance: NA
d_gene: NA

CDR3nt: TGTGCCAGCAGCTTAGGGCAGGGGGGTACCTCCTACGAGCAGTACTTC
CDR3aa: CASSLGQGGTSYEQYF
v_gene: TRBV7-6
j_gene: TRBJ2-7
len: 16
abundance: NA
d_gene: NA

CDR3nt: TGTGCCAGCAGCGTTAGTATACAGGGCTCTGGCTACACCTTC
CDR3aa: CASSVSIQGSGYTF
v_gene: TRBV7-2
j_gene: TRBJ1-2
len: 14
abundance: NA
d_gene: NA

CDR3nt: TGTGCCAGCAGTGAATGGAAGGGGCAACGGACTGAAGCTTTCTTT
CDR3aa: CASSEWKGQRTEAFF
v_gene: TRBV6-1
j_gene: TRBJ1-1
len: 15
abundance: once
d_gene: NA

CDR3nt: TGTGCCAGCAGAGAAACAGGGGGGAGGGCCGGGGAGCTGTTTTTT
CDR3aa: CASRETGGRAGELFF
v_gene: TRBV6-5
j_gene: TRBJ2-2
len: 15
abundance: once
d_gene: NA

CDR3nt: TGTGCCAGCAGTCCCTTACAGGGGCCCTGGAGGAGCACTGAAGCTTTCTTT
CDR3aa: CASSPLQGPWRSTEAFF
v_gene: TRBV28
j_gene: TRBJ1-1
len: 17
abundance: NA
d_gene: TRBD1

CDR3nt: TGTGCCACCAGCAGAGATTTGGGGCTATCAGGAAACACCATATATTTT
CDR3aa: CATSRDLGLSGNTIYF
v_gene: TRBV15
j_gene: TRBJ1-3
len: 16
abundance: NA
d_gene: NA

CDR3nt: TGTGCCAGCACTCAGGACGGGTCGAACACCGGGGAGCTGTTTTTT
CDR3aa: CASTQDGSNTGELFF
v_gene: TRBV2
j_gene: TRBJ2-2
len: 15
abundance: NA
d_gene: NA

CDR3nt: TGTGCCATCAGTGAATCGCCGGGACTAGCGGGAGGCCCGTTGGGAGATACGCAGTATTTT
CDR3aa: CAISESPGLAGGPLGDTQYF
v_gene: TRBV10-3
j_gene: TRBJ2-3
len: 20
abundance: once
d_gene: TRBD2

CDR3nt: TGTGCCAGCAGCTTAGTGGCGGGGTCCTACGAGCAGTACTTC
CDR3aa: CASSLVAGSYEQYF
v_gene: TRBV11-3
j_gene: TRBJ2-7
len: 14
abundance: few
d_gene: NA

CDR3nt: TGTGCCAGCACCATGGGCAGGAGCTCCTACGAGCAGTACTTC
CDR3aa: CASTMGRSSYEQYF
v_gene: TRBV28
j_gene: TRBJ2-7
len: 14
abundance: once
d_gene: NA

CDR3nt: TGTGCCAGCAGCTTAGGCCCGGAAGGGACTGAAGCTTTCTTT
CDR3aa: CASSLGPEGTEAFF
v_gene: TRBV7-2
j_gene: TRBJ1-1
len: 14
abundance: NA
d_gene: NA

CDR3nt: TGCGCCAGCAGCTTCTCAGGGAGTGGGGAGACCCAGTACTTC
CDR3aa: CASSFSGSGETQYF
v_gene: TRBV5-1
j_gene: TRBJ2-5
len: 14
abundance: NA
d_gene: NA

CDR3nt: TGTGCCAGCAGTGAGACCGGGACAAATTTTGGGATTTTT
CDR3aa: CASSETGTNFGIF
v_gene: TRBV2
j_gene: TRBJ1-4
len: 13
abundance: NA
d_gene: NA

CDR3nt: TGCGCCAGCGCGGGGCAGAGCACAGATACGCAGTATTTT
CDR3aa: CASAGQSTDTQYF
v_gene: TRBV5-1
j_gene: TRBJ2-3
len: 13
abundance: NA
d_gene: NA

CDR3nt: TGTGCCAGCAGCTTGGGGGCGGGTGAGAGATCACCCCTCCACTTT
CDR3aa: CASSLGAGERSPLHF
v_gene: TRBV5-4
j_gene: TRBJ1-6
len: 15
abundance: NA
d_gene: NA

CDR3nt: TGTGCCAGTACCCCGACAGGAACAGATACGCAGTATTTT
CDR3aa: CASTPTGTDTQYF
v_gene: TRBV19
j_gene: TRBJ2-3
len: 13
abundance: NA
d_gene: NA

CDR3nt: TGTGCCACCAGCAGAGGGTTCGGGACCCAGTACTTC
CDR3aa: CATSRGFGTQYF
v_gene: TRBV15
j_gene: TRBJ2-5
len: 12
abundance: NA
d_gene: NA

CDR3nt: TGTGCCAGCAGTGTAGGTGAAAAACTGTTTTTT
CDR3aa: CASSVGEKLFF
v_gene: TRBV2
j_gene: TRBJ1-4
len: 11
abundance: NA
d_gene: NA

CDR3nt: TGTGCCAGCAGTCTCCCGACAGGACAAGAGACCCAGTACTTC
CDR3aa: CASSLPTGQETQYF
v_gene: TRBV28
j_gene: TRBJ2-5
len: 14
abundance: NA
d_gene: NA

CDR3nt: TGTGCCAGCAGTTTAGGCGGGAGGAGCTACAATGAGCAGTTCTTC
CDR3aa: CASSLGGRSYNEQFF
v_gene: TRBV27
j_gene: TRBJ2-1
len: 15
abundance: NA
d_gene: TRBD2